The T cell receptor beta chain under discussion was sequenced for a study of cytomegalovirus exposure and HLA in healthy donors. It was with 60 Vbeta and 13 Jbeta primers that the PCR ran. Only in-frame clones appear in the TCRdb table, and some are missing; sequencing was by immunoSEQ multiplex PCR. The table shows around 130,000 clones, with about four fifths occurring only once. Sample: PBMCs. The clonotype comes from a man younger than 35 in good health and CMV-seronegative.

The CDR3 bases are TGTGCCTGGAGACGACAGATAGAGCAGTACTTC. Its protein product is CAWRRQIEQYF. This chain joins TRBV30 and TRBJ2-7, with D possibly being TRBD1 (5 bases). The CDR3 is made up of 11 amino acids. Germline V gene sequence: CDR1 GTSNPN, CDR2 SVGIG (reference sequence). Deletions cut 3 bases from V and 7 bases from J, with 10 bases between.